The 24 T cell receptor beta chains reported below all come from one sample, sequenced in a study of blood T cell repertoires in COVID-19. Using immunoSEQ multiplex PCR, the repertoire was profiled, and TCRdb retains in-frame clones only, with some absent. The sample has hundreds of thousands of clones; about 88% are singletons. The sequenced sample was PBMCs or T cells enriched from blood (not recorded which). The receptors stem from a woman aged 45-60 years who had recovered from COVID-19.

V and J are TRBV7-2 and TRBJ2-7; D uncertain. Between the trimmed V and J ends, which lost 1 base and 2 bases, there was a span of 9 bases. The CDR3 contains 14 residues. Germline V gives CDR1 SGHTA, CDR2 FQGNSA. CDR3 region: CASSLGLDPYEQYF. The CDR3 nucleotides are TGTGCCAGCAGCTTAGGACTGGATCCCTACGAGCAGTACTTC. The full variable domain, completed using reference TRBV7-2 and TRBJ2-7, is GAGVSQSPSNKVTEKGKDVELRCDPISGHTALYWYRQSLGQGLEFLIYFQGNSAPDKSGLPSDRFSAERTGGSVSTLTIQRTQQEDSAVYLCASSLGLDPYEQYFGPGTRLTVT.

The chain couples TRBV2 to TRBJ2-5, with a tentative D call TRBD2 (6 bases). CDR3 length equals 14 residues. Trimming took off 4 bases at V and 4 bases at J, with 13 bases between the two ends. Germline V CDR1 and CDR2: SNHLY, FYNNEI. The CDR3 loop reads CASSVGGARETQYF. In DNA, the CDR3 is TGTGCCAGCAGTGTGGGGGGAGCCCGAGAGACCCAGTACTTC.

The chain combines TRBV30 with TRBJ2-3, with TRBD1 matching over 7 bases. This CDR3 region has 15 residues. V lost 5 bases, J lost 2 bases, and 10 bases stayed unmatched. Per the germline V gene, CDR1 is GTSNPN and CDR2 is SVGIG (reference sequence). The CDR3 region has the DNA TGTGCCTGGGCCAGCAAAGGACAGGCCACAGATACGCAGTATTTT. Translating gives CAWASKGQATDTQYF.

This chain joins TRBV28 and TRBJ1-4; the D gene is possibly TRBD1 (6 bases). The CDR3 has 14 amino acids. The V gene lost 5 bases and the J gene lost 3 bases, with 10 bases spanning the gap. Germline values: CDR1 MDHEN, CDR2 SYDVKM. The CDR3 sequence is CASSTGTANEKLFF. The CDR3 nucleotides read TGTGCCAGCAGTACAGGGACGGCTAATGAAAAACTGTTTTTT.

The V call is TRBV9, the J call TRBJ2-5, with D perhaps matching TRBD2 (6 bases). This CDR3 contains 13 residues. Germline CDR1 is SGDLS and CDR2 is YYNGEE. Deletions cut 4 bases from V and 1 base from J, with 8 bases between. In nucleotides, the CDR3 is TGTGCCAGCAGCACGCGGGGCCAAGAGACCCAGTACTTC. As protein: CASSTRGQETQYF.

CDR3 sequence: CASSLARDINSPLHF. For the CDR3, the DNA is TGTGCCAGCAGCTTAGCACGAGATATTAATTCACCCCTCCACTTT. The rearrangement uses TRBV7-9 and TRBJ1-6; D ambiguous. Per germline, CDR1 SEHNR and CDR2 FQNEAQ (reference sequence). The length of the CDR3 is 15 residues. Trimming stripped 0 bases from V and 6 bases from J, with 9 bases between.

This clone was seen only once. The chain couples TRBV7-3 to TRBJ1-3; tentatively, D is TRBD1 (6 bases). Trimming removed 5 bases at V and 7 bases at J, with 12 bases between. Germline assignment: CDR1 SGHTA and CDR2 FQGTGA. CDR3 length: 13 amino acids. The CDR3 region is CASSRGHGNTIYF. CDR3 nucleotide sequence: TGTGCCAGCAGCCGGGGACACGGGAACACCATATATTTT. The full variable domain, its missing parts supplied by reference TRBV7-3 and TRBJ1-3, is GAGVSQTPSNKVTEKGKYVELRCDPISGHTALYWYRQSLGQGPEFLIYFQGTGAADDSGLPNDRFFAVRPEGSVSTLKIQRTERGDSAVYLCASSRGHGNTIYFGEGSWLTVV.

CDR3 sequence: CASSQAASFSYNEQFF. In nucleotides, the CDR3 is TGTGCCAGCAGCCAAGCCGCTAGTTTCTCCTACAATGAGCAGTTCTTC. The V gene is TRBV3-1 (or the pseudogene TRBV3-2), the J gene TRBJ2-1; D gene unclear. The V end lost 1 base, the J end lost 0 bases, and 10 bases lay between the germline ends. Looked up from germline, CDR1 is LGHDT and CDR2 is YNNKEL (reference sequence). CDR3 length: 16 amino acids.

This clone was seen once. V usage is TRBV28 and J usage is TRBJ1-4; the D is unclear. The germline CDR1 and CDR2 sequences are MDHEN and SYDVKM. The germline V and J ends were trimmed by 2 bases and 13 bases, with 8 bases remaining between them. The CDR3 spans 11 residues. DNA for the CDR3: TGTGCCAGCAGTTTAACCGGGTCACTGTTTTTT. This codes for CASSLTGSLFF. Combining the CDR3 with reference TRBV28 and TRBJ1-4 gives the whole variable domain DVKVTQSSRYLVKRTGEKVFLECVQDMDHENMFWYRQDPGLGLRLIYFSYDVKMKEKGDIPEGYSVSREKKERFSLILESASTNQTSMYLCASSLTGSLFFGSGTQLSVL.

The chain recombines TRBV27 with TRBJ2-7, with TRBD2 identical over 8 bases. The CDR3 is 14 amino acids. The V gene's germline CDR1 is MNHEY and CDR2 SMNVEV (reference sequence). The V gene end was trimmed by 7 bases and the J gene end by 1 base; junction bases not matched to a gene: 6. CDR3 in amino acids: CASKGTSGSYEQYF. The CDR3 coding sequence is TGTGCCAGCAAAGGAACTAGCGGTTCCTACGAGCAGTACTTC.

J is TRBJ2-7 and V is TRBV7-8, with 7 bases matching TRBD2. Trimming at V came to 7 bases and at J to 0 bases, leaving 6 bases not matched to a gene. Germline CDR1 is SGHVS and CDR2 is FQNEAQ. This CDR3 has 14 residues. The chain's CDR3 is CASTSERDSYEQYF. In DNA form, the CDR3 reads TGTGCCAGCACCTCCGAGCGGGACTCCTACGAGCAGTACTTC.

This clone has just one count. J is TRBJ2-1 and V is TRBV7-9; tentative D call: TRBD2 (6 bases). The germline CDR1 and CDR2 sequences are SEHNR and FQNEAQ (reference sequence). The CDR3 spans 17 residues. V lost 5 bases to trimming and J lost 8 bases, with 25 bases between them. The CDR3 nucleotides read TGTGCCAGCAGCCTAACCCCCCACGGGGGAGATAGCGATGAGCAGTTCTTC. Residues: CASSLTPHGGDSDEQFF.

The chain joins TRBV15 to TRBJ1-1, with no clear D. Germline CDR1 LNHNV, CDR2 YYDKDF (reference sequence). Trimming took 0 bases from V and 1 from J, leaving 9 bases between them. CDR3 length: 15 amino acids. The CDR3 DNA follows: TGTGCCACCAGCAGAGATTTAGAGAAGAACACTGAAGCTTTCTTT. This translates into CATSRDLEKNTEAFF. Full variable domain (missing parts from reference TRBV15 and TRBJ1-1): DAMVIQNPRYQVTQFGKPVTLSCSQTLNHNVMYWYQQKSSQAPKLLFHYYDKDFNNEADTPDNFQSRRPNTSFCFLDIRSPGLGDTAMYLCATSRDLEKNTEAFFGQGTRLTVV.

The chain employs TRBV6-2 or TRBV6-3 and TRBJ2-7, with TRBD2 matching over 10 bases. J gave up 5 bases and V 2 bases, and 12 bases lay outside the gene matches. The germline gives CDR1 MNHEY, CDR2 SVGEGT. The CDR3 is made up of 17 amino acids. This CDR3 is CASSYSLGLAALNEQYF. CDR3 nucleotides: TGTGCCAGCAGTTACAGCCTCGGACTAGCGGCCTTAAACGAGCAGTACTTC.

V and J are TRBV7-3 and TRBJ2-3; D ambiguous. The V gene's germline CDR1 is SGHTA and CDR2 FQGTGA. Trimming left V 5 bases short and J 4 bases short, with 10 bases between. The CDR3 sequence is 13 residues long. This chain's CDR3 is CASSAPAADTQYF. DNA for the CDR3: TGTGCCAGCAGCGCCCCGGCGGCAGATACGCAGTATTTT.

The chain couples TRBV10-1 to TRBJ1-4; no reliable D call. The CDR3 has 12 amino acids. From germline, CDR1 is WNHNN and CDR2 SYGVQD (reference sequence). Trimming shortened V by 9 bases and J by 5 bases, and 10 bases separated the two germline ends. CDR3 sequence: CARSPGNEKLFF. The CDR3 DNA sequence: TGCGCCAGATCTCCGGGGAATGAAAAACTGTTTTTT.

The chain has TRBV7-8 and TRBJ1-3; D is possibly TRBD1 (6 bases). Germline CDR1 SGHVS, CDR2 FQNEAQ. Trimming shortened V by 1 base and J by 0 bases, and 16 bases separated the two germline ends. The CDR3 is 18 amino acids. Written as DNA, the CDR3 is TGTGCCAGCAGCTTAGGGCAATACAGGGCTTTCTCTGGAAACACCATATATTTT. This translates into CASSLGQYRAFSGNTIYF.

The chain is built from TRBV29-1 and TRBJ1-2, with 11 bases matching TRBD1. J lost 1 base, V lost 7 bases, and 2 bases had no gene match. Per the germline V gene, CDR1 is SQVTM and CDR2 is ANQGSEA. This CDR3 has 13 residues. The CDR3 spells CSAGQGVNYGYTF. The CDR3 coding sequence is TGCAGCGCGGGACAGGGGGTTAACTATGGCTACACCTTC.

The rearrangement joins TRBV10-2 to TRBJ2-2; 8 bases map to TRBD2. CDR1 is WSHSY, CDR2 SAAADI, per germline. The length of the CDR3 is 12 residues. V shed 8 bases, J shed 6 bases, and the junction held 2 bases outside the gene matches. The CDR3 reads CASQRGPGELFF. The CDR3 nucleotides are TGCGCCAGCCAGCGGGGGCCCGGGGAGCTGTTTTTT.

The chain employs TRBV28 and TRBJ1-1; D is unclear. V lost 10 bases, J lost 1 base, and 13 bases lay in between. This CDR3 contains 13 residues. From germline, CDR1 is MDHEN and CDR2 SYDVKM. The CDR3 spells CAIQYTGNTEAFF. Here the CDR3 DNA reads TGTGCCATCCAGTACACGGGGAACACTGAAGCTTTCTTT.

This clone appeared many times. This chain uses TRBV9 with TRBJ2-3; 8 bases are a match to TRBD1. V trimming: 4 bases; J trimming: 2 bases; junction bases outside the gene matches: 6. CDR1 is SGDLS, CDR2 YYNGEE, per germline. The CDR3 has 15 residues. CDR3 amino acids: CASSTGTGLTDTQYF. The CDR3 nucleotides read TGTGCCAGCAGCACAGGGACAGGACTCACAGATACGCAGTATTTT.

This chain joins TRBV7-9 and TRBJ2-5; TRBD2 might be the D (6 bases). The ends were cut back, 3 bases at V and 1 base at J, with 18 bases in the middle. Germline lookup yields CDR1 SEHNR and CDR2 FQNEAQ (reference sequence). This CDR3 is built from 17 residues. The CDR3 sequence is CASSLVATSAIQETQYF. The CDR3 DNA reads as TGTGCCAGCAGCTTGGTTGCGACTAGTGCAATCCAAGAGACCCAGTACTTC.

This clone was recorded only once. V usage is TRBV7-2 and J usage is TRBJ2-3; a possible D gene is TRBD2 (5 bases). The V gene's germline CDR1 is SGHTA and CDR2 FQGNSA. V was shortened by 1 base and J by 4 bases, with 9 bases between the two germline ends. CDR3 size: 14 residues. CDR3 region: CASSLGGLSDTQYF. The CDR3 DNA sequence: TGTGCCAGCAGCTTAGGAGGGTTATCAGATACGCAGTATTTT.

The CDR3 DNA is TGCGCCAGCAGCTCGGGACAAGTTAATTCACCCCTCCACTTT. It codes for CASSSGQVNSPLHF. The rearrangement links TRBV5-1 to TRBJ1-6, with D maybe TRBD1 (6 bases). The CDR3 is 14 amino acids. Germline V CDR1 and CDR2: SGHRS, YFSETQ. V lost 3 bases and J lost 6, with 10 bases in between.